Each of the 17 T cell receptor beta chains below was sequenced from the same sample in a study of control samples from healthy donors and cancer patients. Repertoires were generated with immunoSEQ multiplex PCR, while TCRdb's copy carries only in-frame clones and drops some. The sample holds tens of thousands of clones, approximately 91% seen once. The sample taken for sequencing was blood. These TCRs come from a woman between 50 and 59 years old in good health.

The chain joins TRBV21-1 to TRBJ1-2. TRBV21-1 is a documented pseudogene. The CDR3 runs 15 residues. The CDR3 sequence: CASGVNTGAAGGYTF. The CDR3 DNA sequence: TGTGCCAGCGGGGTGAATACGGGGGCGGCAGGTGGCTACACCTTC.

This CDR3 reads CATTEGIGYEQYF. CDR3 DNA sequence: TGCGCCACCACCGAGGGGATAGGCTACGAGCAGTACTTC. J is TRBJ2-7 and V is TRBV5-1; D is perhaps TRBD1 or TRBD2 (5 bases each). The germline CDR1 and CDR2 sequences are SGHRS and YFSETQ. The CDR3 runs to 13 residues. Trimming shortened V by 9 bases and J by 3 bases, and 16 bases separated the two germline ends.

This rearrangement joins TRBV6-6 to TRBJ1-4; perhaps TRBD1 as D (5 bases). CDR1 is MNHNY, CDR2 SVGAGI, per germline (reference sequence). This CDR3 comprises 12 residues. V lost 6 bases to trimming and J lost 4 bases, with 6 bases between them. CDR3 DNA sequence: TGTGCCAGCAGGGGGGGTAATGAAAAACTGTTTTTT. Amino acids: CASRGGNEKLFF.

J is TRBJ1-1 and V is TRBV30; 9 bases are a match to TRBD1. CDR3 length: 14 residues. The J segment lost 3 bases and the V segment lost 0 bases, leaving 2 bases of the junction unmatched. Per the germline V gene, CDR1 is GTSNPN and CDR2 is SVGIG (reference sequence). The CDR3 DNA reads TGTGCCTGGAGTGTTACAGGGGGCTACACTGAAGCTTTCTTT. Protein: CAWSVTGGYTEAFF.

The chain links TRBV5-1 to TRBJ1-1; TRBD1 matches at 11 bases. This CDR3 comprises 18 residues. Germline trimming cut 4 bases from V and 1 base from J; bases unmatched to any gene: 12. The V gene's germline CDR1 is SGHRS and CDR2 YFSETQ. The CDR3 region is CASSRGDRGKVKNTEAFF. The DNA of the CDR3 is TGCGCCAGCAGCCGCGGGGACAGGGGGAAGGTTAAGAACACTGAAGCTTTCTTT. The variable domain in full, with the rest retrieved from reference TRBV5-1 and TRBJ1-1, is KAGVTQTPRYLIKTRGQQVTLSCSPISGHRSVSWYQQTPGQGLQFLFEYFSETQRNKGNFPGRFSGRQFSNSRSEMNVSTLELGDSALYLCASSRGDRGKVKNTEAFFGQGTRLTVV.

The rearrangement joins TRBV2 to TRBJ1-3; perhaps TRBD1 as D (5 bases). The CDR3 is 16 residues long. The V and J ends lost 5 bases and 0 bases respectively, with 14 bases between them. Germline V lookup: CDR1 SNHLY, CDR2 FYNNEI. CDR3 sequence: CASSYGHQSSGNTIYF. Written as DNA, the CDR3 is TGTGCCAGCAGTTATGGACACCAAAGCTCTGGAAACACCATATATTTT.

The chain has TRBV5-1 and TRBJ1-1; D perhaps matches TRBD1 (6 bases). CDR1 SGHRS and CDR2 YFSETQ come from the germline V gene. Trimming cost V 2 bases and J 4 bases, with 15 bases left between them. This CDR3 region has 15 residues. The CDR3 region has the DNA TGCGCCAGCAGCTTTGACAGGTACAAGGGCACTGAAGCTTTCTTT. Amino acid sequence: CASSFDRYKGTEAFF. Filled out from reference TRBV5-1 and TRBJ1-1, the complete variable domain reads KAGVTQTPRYLIKTRGQQVTLSCSPISGHRSVSWYQQTPGQGLQFLFEYFSETQRNKGNFPGRFSGRQFSNSRSEMNVSTLELGDSALYLCASSFDRYKGTEAFFGQGTRLTVV.

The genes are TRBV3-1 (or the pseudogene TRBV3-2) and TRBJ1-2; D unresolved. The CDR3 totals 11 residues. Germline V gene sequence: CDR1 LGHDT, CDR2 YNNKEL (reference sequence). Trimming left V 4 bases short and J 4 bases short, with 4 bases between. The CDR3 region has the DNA TGTGCCAGCAGCCTCGGCTATGGCTACACCTTC. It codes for CASSLGYGYTF.

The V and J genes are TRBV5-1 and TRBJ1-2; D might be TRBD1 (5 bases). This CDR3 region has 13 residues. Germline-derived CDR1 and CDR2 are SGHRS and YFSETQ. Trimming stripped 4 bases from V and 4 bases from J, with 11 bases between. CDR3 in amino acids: CASSLTGSYGYTF. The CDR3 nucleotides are TGCGCCAGCAGCCTAACAGGATCCTATGGCTACACCTTC.

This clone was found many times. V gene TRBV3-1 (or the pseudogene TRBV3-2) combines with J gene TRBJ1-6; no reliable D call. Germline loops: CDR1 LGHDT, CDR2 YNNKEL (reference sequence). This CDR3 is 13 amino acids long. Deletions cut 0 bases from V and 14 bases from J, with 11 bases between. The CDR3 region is CASSQEGYSALHF. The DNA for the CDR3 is TGTGCCAGCAGCCAAGAGGGGTATTCGGCCCTCCACTTT.

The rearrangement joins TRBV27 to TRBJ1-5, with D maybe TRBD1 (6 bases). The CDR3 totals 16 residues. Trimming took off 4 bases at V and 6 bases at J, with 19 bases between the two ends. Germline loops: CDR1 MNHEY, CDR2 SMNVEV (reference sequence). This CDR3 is CASSSQQGFSRQPQHF. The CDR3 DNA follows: TGTGCCAGCAGTTCCCAACAGGGTTTCTCTCGTCAGCCCCAGCATTTT.

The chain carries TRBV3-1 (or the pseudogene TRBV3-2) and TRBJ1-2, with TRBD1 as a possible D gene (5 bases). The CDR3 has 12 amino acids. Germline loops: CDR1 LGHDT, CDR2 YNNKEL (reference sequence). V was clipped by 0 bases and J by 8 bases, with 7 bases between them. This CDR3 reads CASSQDSGGYTF. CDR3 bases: TGTGCCAGCAGCCAAGATTCAGGGGGCTACACCTTC.

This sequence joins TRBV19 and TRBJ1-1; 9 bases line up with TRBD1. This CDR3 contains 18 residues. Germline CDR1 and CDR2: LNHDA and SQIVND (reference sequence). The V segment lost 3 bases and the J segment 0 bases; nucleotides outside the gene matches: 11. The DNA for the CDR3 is TGTGCCAGTAGTATTTCCGGGACAGGGAGGCCGGTGAACACTGAAGCTTTCTTT. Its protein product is CASSISGTGRPVNTEAFF.

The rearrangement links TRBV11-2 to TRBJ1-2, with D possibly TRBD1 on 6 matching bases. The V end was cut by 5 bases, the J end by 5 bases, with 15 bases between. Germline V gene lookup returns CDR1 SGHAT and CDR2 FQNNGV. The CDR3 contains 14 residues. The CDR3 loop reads CASSTDRTAYGYTF. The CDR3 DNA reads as TGTGCCAGCAGCACCGACCGGACAGCGTATGGCTACACCTTC.

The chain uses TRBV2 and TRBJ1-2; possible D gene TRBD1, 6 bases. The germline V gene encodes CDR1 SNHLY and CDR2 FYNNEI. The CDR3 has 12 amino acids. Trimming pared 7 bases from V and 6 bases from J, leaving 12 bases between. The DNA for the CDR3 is TGTGCCAGCACCCAGGGGAACGATGGCTACACCTTC. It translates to CASTQGNDGYTF.

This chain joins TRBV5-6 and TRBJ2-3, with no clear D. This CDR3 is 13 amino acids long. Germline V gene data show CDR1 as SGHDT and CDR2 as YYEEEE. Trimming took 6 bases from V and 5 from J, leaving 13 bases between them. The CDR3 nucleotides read TGTGCCAGCATGTATGGGCGGAGAGATACGCAGTATTTT. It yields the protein CASMYGRRDTQYF.

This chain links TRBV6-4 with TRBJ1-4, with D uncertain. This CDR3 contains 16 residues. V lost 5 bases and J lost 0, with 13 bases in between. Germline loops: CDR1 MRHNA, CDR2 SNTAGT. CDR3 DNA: TGTGCCAGCAGTAAAAGACACTCTGCAACTAATGAAAAACTGTTTTTT. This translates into CASSKRHSATNEKLFF.